This record covers a single T cell receptor beta chain. The antigen remains undetermined. A much larger clone sits a single nucleotide away, making a read error possible. This entry belongs to a study of type 1 regulatory T cells. TCRdb ran MiXCR on the reads and lists one entry per CDR3 protein. The sample holds more than 4,000 distinct CDR3 sequences, 20% to 30% seen once. Study-wide results and limits: Compared with non-type 1 regulatory T cells, type 1 regulatory T cells showed a more restricted TCR repertoire.

V was shortened by 7 bases and J by 3 bases, with 18 bases between the two germline ends. The CDR3 spans 16 residues. Germline lookup yields CDR1 MNHEY and CDR2 SVGAGI. The clonotype comes from a human donor in good health. Material: cultured type 1 regulatory T (Tr1) cells, either the whole culture or a sorted fraction (not recorded which). The rearrangement joins TRBV6-5 to TRBJ2-2, with a tentative D call TRBD1 (6 bases). The CDR3 region has the DNA TGTGCCAGCAAAAGGGGAAGTAAGGGGGACACCGGGGAGCTGTTTTTT. Translated, it gives CASKRGSKGDTGELFF.